Listed below are T cell receptor beta chains from one sample, sequenced in a study of control samples from healthy donors and cancer patients. Sequencing was performed with immunoSEQ multiplex PCR; in TCRdb, only in-frame clones are kept and a portion is missing. The table includes about 100,000 clones, roughly nine tenths detected once. Specimen: blood. The receptors come from a woman in her forties or fifties in good health. CDR3s include the opening cysteine and the closing phenylalanine or tryptophan. D genes are given only for firm matches. Part of the rows lack a size; the others show once, few, many or a class for expanded clones.

V	J	D	size	CDR3	DNA
TRBV5-8	TRBJ1-1	TRBD1	-	CASSHYRGQSEAFF	TGTGCCAGCAGCCACTACAGGGGGCAGAGTGAAGCTTTCTTT
TRBV13	TRBJ2-3	TRBD2	-	CASSSGRREVATDTQYF	TGTGCCAGCAGCTCGGGTCGGCGGGAGGTCGCCACAGATACGCAGTATTTT
TRBV6-2/TRBV6-3	TRBJ1-1	-	-	CASSYSTVTEAFF	TGTGCCAGCAGTTACTCGACAGTTACTGAAGCTTTCTTT
TRBV5-6	TRBJ1-6	TRBD1	-	CASSTGQDSLPISPLHF	TGTGCCAGCAGCACCGGACAGGATTCCCTTCCAATTTCACCCCTCCACTTT
TRBV10-1	TRBJ1-1	-	-	CASREQQYTEAFF	TGCGCCAGCAGGGAACAGCAATACACTGAAGCTTTCTTT
TRBV6-1	TRBJ1-1	-	-	CASSERGGNTEAFF	TGTGCCAGCAGTGAAAGGGGGGGGAACACTGAAGCTTTCTTT
TRBV19	TRBJ2-2	TRBD1	few	CATQGQGRAGELFF	TGTGCCACGCAGGGACAGGGGAGGGCCGGGGAGCTGTTTTTT
TRBV24-1	TRBJ2-1	TRBD2	-	CATSDLTSVLQFF	TGTGCCACCAGTGATTTGACTAGCGTCCTGCAGTTCTTC
TRBV11-2	TRBJ2-1	TRBD1	-	CASSFRAGQGLYNEQFF	TGTGCCAGCAGCTTTCGTGCAGGACAGGGACTCTACAATGAGCAGTTCTTC
TRBV18	TRBJ1-2	-	-	CASSPDSTDSYGYTF	TGTGCCAGCTCACCGGACTCGACAGACTCCTATGGCTACACCTTC
TRBV14	TRBJ2-2	-	-	CASSQTEGDDGELFF	TGTGCCAGCAGCCAAACGGAAGGGGATGACGGGGAGCTGTTTTTT
TRBV29-1	TRBJ1-1	-	-	CSVEAGLRTEAFF	TGCAGCGTTGAGGCAGGGCTCAGGACTGAAGCTTTCTTT
TRBV21-1	TRBJ2-7	-	-	CASSTRRDYEQYF	TGTGCCAGCAGCACCCGCAGGGACTACGAGCAGTACTTC